What follows are 8 T cell receptor beta chains derived from one specimen sequenced in a study of shared clonotypes between healthy human individuals (dated by TCRdb to about 2020). CD8 naive samples were CD45RO-negative cells positively selected for CCR7, giving a CD45RA+CCR7+ population that excluded TemRA cells. Libraries were constructed by the immunoSEQ multiplex PCR assay. TCRdb carries this immuneACCESS record with in-frame sequences only. Its versions omit some clonotypes, under half of them owing to an unresolved V gene in the studies checked, with the rest unexplained. This sample lists about 2.1 million clones; 85% to 95% were detected once. The leading ten clones occupy about 1.7% of the sample. The sequenced sample consisted of naive CD8+ T cells from PBMCs. The cell subset or site label of this sample denotes: CD45RA+CCR7+. These receptors were taken from a man between 18 and 35 years old in good health. Some clones in this sample may be carry-over from other donors' samples.

This rearrangement joins TRBV7-2 to TRBJ1-1; D remains unclear. The CDR3 covers 15 residues. V was trimmed by 1 base and J by 4 bases, leaving 13 bases between them. Germline CDR1 SGHTA, CDR2 FQGNSA. The CDR3 is CASSLGLEGGTEAFF. The DNA of the CDR3 is TGTGCCAGCAGCTTAGGACTGGAGGGAGGCACTGAAGCTTTCTTT.

The rearrangement uses TRBV11-2 and TRBJ2-7; D remains unclear. The V end was cut by 3 bases, the J end by 2 bases, with 8 bases between. The length of the CDR3 is 13 residues. The germline gives CDR1 SGHAT, CDR2 FQNNGV. Here the CDR3 DNA reads TGTGCCAGCAGCTTTTCCCCTGCCTACGAGCAGTACTTC. Its translation is CASSFSPAYEQYF.

The rearrangement joins TRBV27 to TRBJ2-3; TRBD1 aligns across 8 bases. The CDR3 loop spans 16 amino acids. The V gene's germline CDR1 is MNHEY and CDR2 SMNVEV (reference sequence). Trimming cost V 5 bases and J 4 bases; bases outside gene matches: 11. The CDR3 region has the DNA TGTGCCAGCAGTCCGACAGGGGCGAACTCCCCAGATACGCAGTATTTT. As protein: CASSPTGANSPDTQYF.

This clone was found once. The V and J genes are TRBV27 and TRBJ1-1; D unresolved. The germline CDR1 and CDR2 sequences are MNHEY and SMNVEV (reference sequence). This CDR3 spans 14 amino acids. Deletions cut 5 bases from V and 2 bases from J, with 12 bases between. Written as DNA, the CDR3 is TGTGCCAGCAGTCCATCGGGATTAAACACTGAAGCTTTCTTT. It encodes CASSPSGLNTEAFF.

This chain uses TRBV14 with TRBJ2-7, with 9 bases fitting TRBD2. Germline V gives CDR1 SGHDN, CDR2 FVKESK. V was clipped by 1 base and J by 4 bases; unmatched bases: 11. The CDR3 runs to 17 residues. The CDR3 sequence: CASSQGAGGPPYYEQYF. DNA for the CDR3: TGTGCCAGCAGCCAAGGGGCGGGAGGGCCTCCTTATTACGAGCAGTACTTC.

This sequence joins TRBV2 and TRBJ2-4, with a tentative D call TRBD2 (5 bases). V dropped 6 bases and J dropped 6 bases, with 24 bases sitting between them. From germline, CDR1 is SNHLY and CDR2 FYNNEI. This CDR3 is 17 amino acids long. The CDR3 sequence is CASRENGVRPNTNIQYF. The CDR3 DNA reads TGTGCCAGCAGGGAGAACGGGGTAAGACCGAACACAAACATTCAGTACTTC. Together with reference TRBV2 and TRBJ2-4, the CDR3 gives the full variable domain: EPEVTQTPSHQVTQMGQEVILRCVPISNHLYFYWYRQILGQKVEFLVSFYNNEISEKSEIFDDQFSVERPDGSNFTLKIRSTKLEDSAMYFCASRENGVRPNTNIQYFGAGTRLSVL.

J is TRBJ2-7 and V is TRBV29-1, with D possibly being TRBD1 (5 bases). Germline values: CDR1 SQVTM, CDR2 ANQGSEA. V was trimmed by 4 bases and J by 2 bases, leaving 9 bases between them. There are 12 residues in the CDR3. The CDR3 DNA is TGCAGCGTTGTTGACAGAACCTACGAGCAGTACTTC. Amino acids: CSVVDRTYEQYF.

This clone was observed once. The chain employs TRBV18 and TRBJ1-1, with D unresolved. Deletions cut 3 bases from V and 2 bases from J, with 10 bases between. Germline CDR1 KGHSH, CDR2 LQKENI. CDR3 length equals 14 residues. CDR3 region: CASSPLGGNTEAFF. In nucleotides, the CDR3 is TGTGCCAGCTCACCCTTGGGCGGAAACACTGAAGCTTTCTTT.